The next 28 T cell receptor beta chains were all read from a single sample in a study of T cells in Graves' hyperthyroidism and ophthalmopathy (dated by TCRdb to between 2018 and 2020). The method behind the library was multiplex PCR. TCRdb names Illumina HiSeq 2000 as the instrument used. The TCR beta CDR3 regions were amplified from RNA transcripts. For the first round of RT-PCR on the TCR CDR3, the HTBI primer set was used together with the Qiagen OneStep RT-PCR kit. The raw public reads went through TCRdb reprocessing: fastp at Q25, MiXCR clone calling, in-frame beta chains kept. Entries that share a CDR3 protein sequence are merged under the most common genes and DNA. In this sample the table shows fewer than 600,000 distinct CDR3 sequences, around 15% of which occur a single time. Jointly, the top ten make up 14% of the sample. Sequencing input: blood. The receptors originated from a woman between 40 and 50 years old with Graves' hyperthyroidism.

This clonotype was counted at least ten times. The chain links TRBV18 to TRBJ2-7, with 7 bases identical to TRBD1. The CDR3 runs to 14 residues. J gave up 0 bases and V 6 bases, and 5 bases lay outside the gene matches. From germline, CDR1 is KGHSH and CDR2 LQKENI. CDR3 sequence: CASSPDRSSYEQYF. The CDR3 nucleotides are TGTGCCAGCTCCCCGGACAGGAGCTCCTACGAGCAGTACTTC.

This clonotype showed up just a few times. The chain links TRBV19 to TRBJ2-7; D remains ambiguous. Between the trimmed V and J ends, which lost 3 bases and 3 bases, there was a span of 12 bases. Germline-derived CDR1 and CDR2 are LNHDA and SQIVND (reference sequence). The CDR3 contains 14 residues. CDR3 protein: CASSIGSTNYEQYF. CDR3 nucleotide sequence: TGTGCCAGTAGTATTGGCTCTACTAACTACGAGCAGTACTTC.

This clonotype has at least ten counts. The chain links TRBV5-1 to TRBJ2-5; 8 bases are a match to TRBD2. Unmatched junction bases numbered 7, after V lost 0 bases and J lost 3 bases. This CDR3 has 16 amino acids. Germline CDR1 and CDR2: SGHRS and YFSETQ. CDR3 amino acids: CASSLGLASTEETQYF. The CDR3 coding sequence is TGCGCCAGCAGCTTGGGACTAGCGTCAACAGAAGAGACCCAGTACTTC.

Many counts were recorded for this clonotype. The V gene is TRBV20-1, the J gene TRBJ2-7; D possibly corresponds to TRBD1 (5 bases). CDR3 length: 15 residues. V was clipped by 0 bases and J by 5 bases, with 17 bases between them. Looked up from germline, CDR1 is DFQATT and CDR2 is SNEGSKA (reference sequence). CDR3 sequence reads: CSARDSTGSPHEQYF. CDR3 DNA sequence: TGCAGTGCTAGAGATTCCACAGGTAGTCCCCACGAGCAGTACTTC.

This clonotype has at least ten counts. The chain joins TRBV3-1 to TRBJ2-5; tentatively, D is TRBD1 (6 bases). Germline assignment: CDR1 LGHDT and CDR2 YNNKEL (reference sequence). CDR3 length equals 13 residues. Trimming shortened V by 4 bases and J by 2 bases, and 8 bases separated the two germline ends. The CDR3 DNA sequence: TGTGCCAGCAGCCCAGGGGCGCAAGAGACCCAGTACTTC. Its protein product is CASSPGAQETQYF.

This clonotype was observed many times. The chain has TRBV30 and TRBJ2-7, with D hard to call. Trimming stripped 4 bases from V and 2 bases from J, with 6 bases between. The germline V gene has CDR1 GTSNPN and CDR2 SVGIG (reference sequence). CDR3 size: 11 residues. The CDR3 here is CAWKDPYEQYF. CDR3 coding DNA: TGTGCCTGGAAAGATCCCTACGAGCAGTACTTC. The entire variable domain, with the rest obtained from reference TRBV30 and TRBJ2-7, is as follows: SQTIHQWPATLVQPVGSPLSLECTVEGTSNPNLYWYRQAAGRGLQLLFYSVGIGQISSEVPQNLSASRPQDRQFILSSKKLLLSDSGFYLCAWKDPYEQYFGPGTRLTVT.

This clonotype was observed many times. V and J are TRBV7-6 and TRBJ2-3; D is perhaps TRBD1 or TRBD2 (6 bases each). Trimming took off 2 bases at V and 0 bases at J, with 15 bases between the two ends. Germline CDR1 and CDR2: SGHVS and FNYEAQ. The CDR3 covers 17 residues. As DNA, the CDR3 is TGTGCCAGCAGCTTACTCGGGGGCGGAACTAGCACAGATACGCAGTATTTT. Protein product: CASSLLGGGTSTDTQYF.

To note about this clonotype: The junction and the germline gene differ at one end; a read error may be behind it. The gene calls are TRBV7-2 and TRBJ2-5; the match to TRBD1 covers 9 bases. Germline assignment: CDR1 SGHTA and CDR2 FQGNSA. CDR3 length: 16 amino acids. This chain's CDR3 is CASRSEGQGAQKTQYF. The CDR3 bases are TGTGCCAGCAGATCTGAGGGACAGGGCGCCCAAAAGACCCAGTACTTC.

The rearrangement joins TRBV29-1 to TRBJ2-5, with no clear D. Per germline, CDR1 SQVTM and CDR2 ANQGSEA. Between the trimmed V and J ends, which lost 3 bases and 7 bases, there was a span of 6 bases. The CDR3 contains 10 residues. Here the CDR3 reads CSVDKGTQYF. As DNA, the CDR3 is TGCAGCGTTGATAAGGGGACCCAGTACTTC.

This clonotype was picked up a small number of times. DNA for the CDR3: TGTGCCAGCAGTTCCAGCAGGGTAAGACCTGAAGCTTTCTTT. It is translated as CASSSSRVRPEAFF. V and J are TRBV6-1 and TRBJ1-1; possible D gene TRBD1, 5 bases. Germline V lookup: CDR1 MNHNS, CDR2 SASEGT. Trimming left V 5 bases short and J 6 bases short, with 16 bases between. The CDR3 runs to 14 residues.

This clonotype was counted at least ten times. V usage is TRBV12-3 or TRBV12-4 and J usage is TRBJ2-2; D gene ambiguous. The CDR3 is made up of 12 amino acids. The V end was cut by 6 bases, the J end by 3 bases, with 5 bases between. CDR3 coding DNA: TGTGCCAGCAGAGTCGACACCGGGGAGCTGTTTTTT. Translation: CASRVDTGELFF.

In this sample, this clonotype turned up many times. This chain uses TRBV6-1 with TRBJ1-1, with 8 bases that match TRBD1. The CDR3 length is 15 residues. V was clipped by 8 bases and J by 4 bases; unmatched bases: 12. Germline lookup yields CDR1 MNHNS and CDR2 SASEGT. The CDR3 DNA follows: TGTGCCAGCTTTACGAACAGGGGGGGTACCACTGAAGCTTTCTTT. Protein product: CASFTNRGGTTEAFF.

This clonotype was seen at least ten times. V gene TRBV10-3 combines with J gene TRBJ2-5; D is unresolved. The ends were cut back, 2 bases at V and 4 bases at J, with 8 bases in the middle. The germline V gene has CDR1 ENHRY and CDR2 SYGVKD. The CDR3 consists of 13 residues. CDR3 DNA: TGTGCCATCAGTGAGGAGTTGCGAGAGACCCAGTACTTC. Protein sequence: CAISEELRETQYF.

The chain employs TRBV10-3 and TRBJ2-7; 10 positions match TRBD2. From germline, CDR1 is ENHRY and CDR2 SYGVKD. The V and J ends lost 3 bases and 3 bases, in that order; junction bases with no gene match: 17. The CDR3 sequence is 19 residues long. CDR3 in amino acids: CAISDSGLAAPRGGYEQYF. In DNA, the CDR3 is TGTGCCATCAGTGACTCAGGACTAGCGGCACCTCGGGGAGGCTACGAGCAGTACTTC.

The chain joins TRBV19 to TRBJ1-4, with 9 bases lining up with TRBD1. V lost 5 bases and J lost 5; bases outside the gene matches: 9. CDR1 is LNHDA and CDR2 is SQIVND in the germline V gene (reference sequence). The CDR3 runs 16 residues. As DNA, the CDR3 is TGTGCCAGTAGTCCTCTCCGACAGGGGGGGAATGAAAAACTGTTTTTT. It specifies CASSPLRQGGNEKLFF. Full variable domain (rest looked up from reference TRBV19 and TRBJ1-4): DGGITQSPKYLFRKEGQNVTLSCEQNLNHDAMYWYRQDPGQGLRLIYYSQIVNDFQKGDIAEGYSVSREKKESFPLTVTSAQKNPTAFYLCASSPLRQGGNEKLFFGSGTQLSVL.

For the CDR3, the DNA is TGTGCCAGCAGCAACGATGGCTACACCTTC. Its translation: CASSNDGYTF. The chain employs TRBV7-9 and TRBJ1-2; D uncertain. This CDR3 contains 10 residues. The germline V and J ends were trimmed by 5 bases and 6 bases, with 4 bases remaining between them. Germline loops: CDR1 SEHNR, CDR2 FQNEAQ (reference sequence).

This clonotype was counted a single time. The rearrangement uses TRBV14 and TRBJ2-3; maybe TRBD1 (5 bases). The germline V gene has CDR1 SGHDN and CDR2 FVKESK. Between the trimmed V and J ends, which lost 3 bases and 4 bases, there was a span of 14 bases. The CDR3 extends over 15 amino acids. CDR3 nucleotide sequence: TGTGCCAGCAGCCATTCAGGGATAGGTCCAGATACGCAGTATTTT. Encoded protein: CASSHSGIGPDTQYF.

The rearrangement joins TRBV12-3 or TRBV12-4 to TRBJ1-6; 10 bases are shared with TRBD1. The CDR3 spans 15 residues. The V gene end was trimmed by 6 bases and the J gene end by 7 bases; junction bases not matched to a gene: 6. CDR3 DNA sequence: TGTGCCAGCAGGGCCACGGGACAGGGGAATTCACCCCTCCACTTT. Amino acid sequence: CASRATGQGNSPLHF.

Note on this clonotype: The junction departs from the called germline gene at one end, perhaps through a read error. The gene calls are TRBV19 and TRBJ2-1, with TRBD2 matching over 10 bases. The CDR3 sequence is 19 residues long. Germline CDR1 LNHDA, CDR2 SQIVND (reference sequence). The CDR3 coding sequence is TGTGCCGGTAGTATAGTAGGGCTAGCGGGAGCCTACTCCTACAATGAGCAGTTCTTC. It encodes CAGSIVGLAGAYSYNEQFF.

This clonotype was counted many times. The chain recombines TRBV29-1 with TRBJ2-5; either TRBD1 or TRBD2 may supply D (5 bases each). CDR3 length: 13 amino acids. Looked up from germline, CDR1 is SQVTM and CDR2 is ANQGSEA. Trimming took off 4 bases at V and 0 bases at J, with 9 bases between the two ends. CDR3 sequence: CSVGGTDQETQYF. CDR3 in DNA: TGCAGCGTTGGGGGGACGGACCAAGAGACCCAGTACTTC.

This clonotype was seen a few times. The chain joins TRBV4-1 to TRBJ2-7, with 10 bases that match TRBD2. J lost 4 bases, V lost 4 bases, and 10 bases had no gene match. The CDR3 runs to 16 residues. CDR1 and CDR2 (germline): MGHRA, YSYEKL. The CDR3 DNA reads TGCGCCAGCAGCCTTAACTATCCTAGCGGGAGTTACGAGCAGTACTTC. Translated: CASSLNYPSGSYEQYF.

This clonotype was found many times. The chain is built from TRBV7-2 and TRBJ1-2; D gene uncertain. This CDR3 has 14 residues. In germline, CDR1 is SGHTA, CDR2 FQGNSA. Trimming took 2 bases from V and 0 from J, leaving 7 bases between them. The CDR3 nucleotides are TGTGCCAGCAGCTTACTTACAGCTAACTATGGCTACACCTTC. It yields the protein CASSLLTANYGYTF. The whole variable domain, filled in from reference TRBV7-2 and TRBJ1-2, reads GAGVSQSPSNKVTEKGKDVELRCDPISGHTALYWYRQSLGQGLEFLIYFQGNSAPDKSGLPSDRFSAERTGGSVSTLTIQRTQQEDSAVYLCASSLLTANYGYTFGSGTRLTVV.

In its sample, this clonotype was seen many times. The chain is built from TRBV7-2 and TRBJ2-4, with 8 nucleotides matching TRBD2. The CDR3 spans 18 residues. Unmatched junction bases numbered 13, after V lost 4 bases and J lost 2 bases. The V gene's germline CDR1 is SGHTA and CDR2 FQGNSA. For the CDR3, the DNA is TGTGCCAGCAGCTCTAAGGGGTCGGGAGGGCCGACCAAAAACATTCAGTACTTC. Translated: CASSSKGSGGPTKNIQYF.

This clonotype occurred many times. The chain uses TRBV30 and TRBJ1-4; D unclear. The V end lost 0 bases, the J end lost 8 bases, and 7 bases lay between the germline ends. CDR1 and CDR2 (germline): GTSNPN, SVGIG (reference sequence). This CDR3 region has 12 residues. Written as DNA, the CDR3 is TGTGCCTGGAGTGTTGGTGACGAAAAACTGTTTTTT. It codes for CAWSVGDEKLFF.

At least ten counts were recorded for this clonotype. The chain recombines TRBV28 with TRBJ2-3; the D gene is possibly TRBD1 (5 bases). Trimming took off 3 bases at V and 1 base at J, with 8 bases between the two ends. The CDR3 length is 14 residues. Germline V CDR1 and CDR2: MDHEN, SYDVKM. CDR3 nucleotides: TGTGCCAGCAGTTTCATCAGGGGCACAGATACGCAGTATTTT. Translated, it gives CASSFIRGTDTQYF.

This clonotype was detected ten times or more. This rearrangement joins TRBV18 to TRBJ2-3; D might be TRBD1 (6 bases). Trimming shortened V by 5 bases and J by 0 bases, and 12 bases separated the two germline ends. CDR3 length: 15 residues. Germline loops: CDR1 KGHSH, CDR2 LQKENI. The CDR3 sequence is CASSANRASTDTQYF. CDR3 coding DNA: TGTGCCAGCTCAGCTAACAGGGCTAGCACAGATACGCAGTATTTT.

This clonotype was seen at least ten times. The V gene is TRBV7-3, the J gene TRBJ2-7; 10 bases line up with TRBD2. The CDR3 extends over 13 amino acids. CDR1 is SGHTA, CDR2 FQGTGA, per germline. Unmatched junction bases numbered 6, after V lost 6 bases and J lost 7 bases. Here the CDR3 reads CASREAGGGEQYF. DNA for the CDR3: TGTGCCAGCAGAGAAGCGGGAGGGGGTGAGCAGTACTTC.

The table lists this clonotype with many counts. This chain joins TRBV12-3 or TRBV12-4 and TRBJ2-1; D perhaps matches TRBD1 (5 bases). V dropped 4 bases and J dropped 5 bases, with 12 bases sitting between them. The CDR3 length is 14 residues. The CDR3 region is CASSSTVSNNEQFF. In nucleotides, the CDR3 is TGTGCCAGCAGTTCGACAGTGTCGAACAATGAGCAGTTCTTC.